The 3 T cell receptor beta chains below were found in one sample sequenced in a study of graft-versus-host responses after intestinal transplantation. Their target antigens are unknown. Some clones are missing from TCRdb's copy, which holds only in-frame ones; the method was immunoSEQ multiplex PCR. The repertoire consists of 90,000 to 95,000 clones, with roughly nine tenths occurring once and the leading ten covering over 0.4%. The source was unstimulated CD8+ T cells sorted from spleen or lymph node cells, collected before intestinal transplant. Source of these receptors: a human donor who received an intestinal transplant.

This chain connects TRBV28 to TRBJ2-7; 11 bases fit TRBD1. CDR3 length: 15 residues. With 6 bases clipped from V and 3 bases from J, the junction kept 7 bases outside the gene matches. Germline lookup yields CDR1 MDHEN and CDR2 SYDVKM. CDR3 DNA: TGTGCCAGCAGCCCGGGACAGGGGGTCGGCTACGAGCAGTACTTC. Amino acid sequence: CASSPGQGVGYEQYF. Full variable domain (rest looked up from reference TRBV28 and TRBJ2-7): DVKVTQSSRYLVKRTGEKVFLECVQDMDHENMFWYRQDPGLGLRLIYFSYDVKMKEKGDIPEGYSVSREKKERFSLILESASTNQTSMYLCASSPGQGVGYEQYFGPGTRLTVT.

The rearrangement links TRBV10-1 to TRBJ1-1; 7 bases are a match to TRBD1. V lost 5 bases, J lost 3 bases, and 3 bases stayed unmatched. The CDR3 covers 13 residues. Germline CDR1 WNHNN, CDR2 SYGVQD (reference sequence). The chain's CDR3 is CASSSGGDTEAFF. CDR3 DNA sequence: TGCGCCAGCAGTTCAGGGGGAGACACTGAAGCTTTCTTT.

V is TRBV30 and J is TRBJ1-4; 10 nucleotides line up with TRBD1. Germline CDR1 GTSNPN, CDR2 SVGIG (reference sequence). This CDR3 is 14 amino acids long. The J segment lost 7 bases and the V segment lost 5 bases, leaving 7 bases of the junction unmatched. The CDR3 region is CAWCPGTGAEKLFF. CDR3 nucleotide sequence: TGTGCCTGGTGTCCCGGGACAGGGGCTGAAAAACTGTTTTTT.